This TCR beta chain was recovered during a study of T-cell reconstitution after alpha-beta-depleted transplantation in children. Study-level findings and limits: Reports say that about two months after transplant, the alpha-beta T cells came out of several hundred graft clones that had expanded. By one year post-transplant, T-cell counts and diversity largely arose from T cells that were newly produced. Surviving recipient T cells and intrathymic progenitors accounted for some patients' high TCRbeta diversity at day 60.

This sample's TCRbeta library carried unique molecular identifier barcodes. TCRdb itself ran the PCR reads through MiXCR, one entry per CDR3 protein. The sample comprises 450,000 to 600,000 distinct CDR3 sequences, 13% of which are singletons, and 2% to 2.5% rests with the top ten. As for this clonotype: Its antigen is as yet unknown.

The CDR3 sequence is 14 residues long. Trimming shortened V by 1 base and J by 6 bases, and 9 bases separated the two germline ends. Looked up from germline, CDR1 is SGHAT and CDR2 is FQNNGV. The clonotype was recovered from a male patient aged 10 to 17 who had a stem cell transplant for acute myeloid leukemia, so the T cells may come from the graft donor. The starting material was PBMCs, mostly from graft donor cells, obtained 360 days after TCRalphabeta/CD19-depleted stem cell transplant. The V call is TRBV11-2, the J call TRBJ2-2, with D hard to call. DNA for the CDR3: TGTGCCAGCAGCTTAGTTAGTAGGTCCGGGGAGCTGTTTTTT. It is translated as CASSLVSRSGELFF.